This T cell receptor (beta chain) was found in a study of blood T cell repertoires in COVID-19. Study overall: From T cells, B-cell-depleted T cells, or PBMCs came the material, which was cDNA or gDNA.

The CDR3 spans 12 residues. Germline CDR1 is SQVTM and CDR2 is ANQGSEA. Trimming cost V 7 bases and J 3 bases; bases outside gene matches: 5. As handled by the study authors: Using reference gene primer amplification, nucleated cell counts were estimated. Profiled with immunoSEQ multiplex PCR; TCRdb holds only in-frame clones, not every one. V, J and clone size reflect that table, while D and trimming were determined from the DNA. Of roughly 42,000 clones listed, about 91% are singletons. The sequence was obtained from a human donor in a cohort sampled during active COVID-19. The chain uses TRBV29-1 and TRBJ1-1, with 7 bases that match TRBD1. Specimen: peripheral blood. CDR3 in amino acids: CSGATGDTEAFF. The CDR3 coding sequence is TGCAGCGGTGCCACAGGGGACACTGAAGCTTTCTTT. The whole variable domain, remainder taken from reference TRBV29-1 and TRBJ1-1, is SAVISQKPSRDICQRGTSLTIQCQVDSQVTMMFWYRQQPGQSLTLIATANQGSEATYESGFVIDKFPISRPNLTFSTLTVSNMSPEDSSIYLCSGATGDTEAFFGQGTRLTVV.